This T cell receptor beta chain was identified during a study of T and B cells in COVID-19 patients (dated by TCRdb to 2020 to 2022). With regard to the full study: Using TRB and IGH repertoire sequencing of peripheral blood, the study characterized adaptive immunity in COVID-19 patients who had active infection or had recovered. The recovered cohort included more than 15 patients who contributed 20 to 25 samples, and most of those patients had mild to moderate COVID-19 that was managed on an outpatient basis. Median age was about 31 years in the recovered cohort versus around 62 years in the active-infection cohort. Critical illness requiring mechanical ventilation or ECMO was present in about 55% of the 20 patients in the active-infection cohort. Comorbidities linked to unfavorable COVID-19 outcome were present in about 90% of the roughly 20 patients in the active-infection cohort. The repository of TCR and BCR sequences included about 69 time points from over 35 patients, and more than 8.3 million TCR sequences were analysed. A couple of patients belonged to both the recovered and active cohorts because samples were available from active disease and after recovery. An age-matched reference group of some 40 healthy donors negative for COVID-19 antibodies was used as the comparison for repertoire analyses. As many as 9 follow-up blood samples were taken per patient, and some of the samples covered different disease stages within the same individual.

Concerning this clonotype: Its antigen target is currently unknown. No base qualities exist here, and no much larger clone lies one base off it.

Counted from cysteine to phenylalanine, this CDR3 has 13 amino acids. The only DNA kept is the CDR3, 39 bases in frame from the first base. Relative to germline, V is missing 8 bases and J is missing 2 bases, with 4 bases of the junction outside any gene match. The germline V gene provides CDR1 MNHEY and CDR2 SVGAGI. Sequencer: Illumina MiSeq. Multiplex PCR with BIOMED2 TRB-A/B primer pools was used to amplify the TRB rearrangements. Illumina-compatible adapters and 7-nucleotide sample barcodes were added to the amplicons in two consecutive PCRs. Phusion HS II polymerase was used for all library PCRs. Amplicons were purified from gel with the NucleoSpin Gel and PCR Clean-up kit, quantified on Qubit, and pooled at about 3.7 nM. Amplicon pool quality was checked on an Agilent 2100 Bioanalyzer before Illumina next-generation sequencing. For the original study's pipeline: TRB rearrangements were annotated with MiXCR 3.0.8 using the default MiXCR reference library. Non-productive reads and sequences with fewer than 2 reads were excluded, and each unique CDR3 nucleotide sequence counted as one clone. R 3.5.1 was used to calculate clonality, diversity, richness and V-J gene usage. GLIPH2 was used for TCR clustering by CDR3 similarity, and generation probabilities were calculated by OLGA. GLIPH2 clusters were kept only when the clusters contained at least four unique TCR clonotypes present in at least three individuals. Clones were called with MiXCR by TCRdb after fastp trimmed the public reads at Q25, and only in-frame beta chains were retained. Rows are combined by CDR3 protein, so each entry shows the most common genes and DNA. Here the V and J calls rest on TCRdb's processing, not on the authors' analysis. For this sample the table gives about 15,000 distinct CDR3 sequences, of which approximately 30% were detected only once. Approximately 4.6% of the sample is held by the ten biggest clonotypes.

TRB repertoires were amplified using about 230-500 ng of genomic DNA isolated from blood. Overall study results and their limits: The cohort was considered too small for HLA contributions to COVID-19 susceptibility or severity to be assessed. TRB repertoires were highly clonal in active COVID-19, whereas diversity and richness at recovery rose above healthy donor levels. Strongly skewed TRBV/TRBJ gene usage was reported in patients with COVID-19. The recovered cohort had 2,400 or so exclusive TCR clusters, including some 30 low-pGen clusters. Blood samples obtained from mildly ill patients during symptoms, as well as early samples obtained from severe cases, were available only in scarce numbers. Specific T cell subsets (CD4+/Treg/CD8+) and sorted SARS-CoV-2-responsive or tetramer+ T cells had not yet been sequenced, and these experiments were ongoing. The reported TCR clusters were said to need prospective validation before any clinical use.

This clonotype originated in a human donor who had recovered from COVID-19. Material: blood. This chain joins TRBV6-5 to TRBJ1-2, and TRBD1 matches 8 of the central bases. In nucleotide form, the sequence is TGTGCCAGCCTCCGGACAGGGAACTATGGCTACACCTTC. Translated, it gives CASLRTGNYGYTF.